This TCR beta chain was documented in a study of blood T cell repertoires in COVID-19. Sequenced by immunoSEQ multiplex PCR; TCRdb stores in-frame clones only, minus some. Of around 150,000 clones in the sample, roughly 87% were seen once. What was sequenced was peripheral blood. The receptor was isolated from a woman aged 60-75 years who had recovered from COVID-19.

CDR3 sequence: CASSPDTRGQPQHF. In nucleotides, the CDR3 is TGTGCCAGCAGTCCCGACACCAGGGGTCAGCCCCAGCATTTT. The chain combines TRBV6-5 with TRBJ1-5; D might be TRBD1 (6 bases). V dropped 5 bases and J dropped 6 bases, with 14 bases sitting between them. The CDR3 is 14 amino acids. Germline assignment: CDR1 MNHEY and CDR2 SVGAGI.